The entry below describes one T cell receptor (beta chain). What it recognizes is unknown. V was clipped by 4 bases and J by 12 bases; unmatched bases: 14. The germline gives CDR1 SGHTS, CDR2 YDEGEE. This CDR3 region has 14 residues. Indicated time point: week 35, safety follow-up. Vaccination used 300 ug of mutant IDH1 20-mer peptide per dose, with topical imiquimod. This specimen comes from a study of a mutant IDH1 vaccine in newly diagnosed glioma. Looking at the study overall: The initiation of vaccination occurred 4-6 weeks after radiotherapy alone, or with temozolomide cycles. Treated individuals were about 60% male and approximately 38% female, averaging 40.4 years of age. Those enrolled had earlier been treated with radiotherapy, temozolomide, or both, mostly both.

Repertoires were generated with immunoSEQ multiplex PCR, while TCRdb's copy carries only in-frame clones and drops some. The sample shows tens of thousands of clones, about 87% of them seen only once. Study-level results: The occurrence of vaccine-induced immune responses was seen in 93.3% of patients.

This sequence originates from a man aged 25 to 45 with glioma. This specimen was PBMCs, taken from a glioma patient whose treatment included an IDH1 peptide vaccine. The gene calls are TRBV5-8 and TRBJ1-2, with TRBD1 identical over 8 bases. In DNA, the CDR3 is TGTGCCAGCAGCGTAGGGGACAGGCCTTTTCGGGACACCTTC. This gives the protein CASSVGDRPFRDTF.